At least ten counts were recorded for the clone carrying this T cell receptor (beta chain). The antigen is undetermined. CDR3 length: 13 residues. The junction had 7 bases not matched to a gene; V was cut back by 6 bases and J by 3 bases. Germline-derived CDR1 and CDR2 are DFQATT and SNEGSKA (reference sequence). The entry originates in a study of identical twins. Overall study results and limits: Twins' surplus sharing was weaker for beta out-of-frame sequences.

The cDNA had a unique molecular identifier and a template-switch universal primer site. TCRdb used MiXCR to reprocess the 5' RACE reads, holding one entry per CDR3 protein. The data contain roughly 500,000 distinct CDR3 sequences, 22% of them singletons. This same sample was also taken into another study, of T cells expressing NK-cell markers. In that study: It remained uncertain whether the expanded NKG2C+ T cell clones were specific for HCMV antigens.

Sequencing was carried out using CD4+ T cells sorted from blood. The sequence was collected from a woman younger than 35 in good health. The gene calls are TRBV20-1 and TRBJ2-7; 8 positions agree with TRBD1. CDR3 amino acids: CSAMDRESYEQYF. In nucleotides, the CDR3 is TGCAGTGCAATGGACAGGGAGAGCTACGAGCAGTACTTC.